A selection of T cell receptor beta chains follows, all from one sample in a study of CD8+ T cells in alopecia areata. Some clones are missing from TCRdb's copy, which holds only in-frame ones; the method was immunoSEQ multiplex PCR. This table holds 100,000 to 150,000 clones, around 50% found once. The sample consisted of NKG2D-low CD8+ T cells sorted from blood. Receptor source: a human donor with alopecia areata. The CDR3 runs from the conserved cysteine through the conserved F or W. A D gene is named only where the DNA matches it firmly. For some rows the clone size is stated as once, few or many, or as a class when expanded; others skip it.

v_call,clone_size,j_call,d_call,cdr3_nt,cdr3_aa
TRBV29-1,NA,TRBJ1-2,NA,TGCAGCGTTAAAGTAGGGGATCTCTATGGCTACACCTTC,CSVKVGDLYGYTF
TRBV4-1,few,TRBJ1-3,NA,TGCGCCAGCAGCCAAGAAGCAGGGCAACGCTCTGGAAACACCATATATTTT,CASSQEAGQRSGNTIYF
TRBV12-5,NA,TRBJ2-7,NA,TGTGCTAGTCAGGGGCAAGGCGAGCAGTACTTC,CASQGQGEQYF
TRBV30,once,TRBJ2-7,NA,TGTGCCTGTACCGGGACACTATCCTACGAGCAGTACTTC,CACTGTLSYEQYF
TRBV28,few,TRBJ1-4,TRBD1,TGTGCCAGCAGTTCCCAGGGGGCCACTAATGAAAAACTGTTTTTT,CASSSQGATNEKLFF
TRBV29-1,NA,TRBJ1-4,NA,TGCAGCGTTGAAGATCTGGGTGAAAAACTGTTTTTT,CSVEDLGEKLFF
TRBV2,NA,TRBJ1-2,NA,TGTGCCAGCACCTCAGGCGGCTACACCTTC,CASTSGGYTF
TRBV29-1,NA,TRBJ2-1,TRBD1,TGCAGCGTTGATCAGGGGGACAATGAGCAGTTCTTC,CSVDQGDNEQFF
TRBV7-9,NA,TRBJ1-6,TRBD1,TGTGCCAGCAGCTCGGACAGGGGCGAGGGATCACCCCTCCACTTT,CASSSDRGEGSPLHF
TRBV29-1,NA,TRBJ2-1,NA,TGCAGCGTTATCGTTCAGGCCTACAATGAGCAGTTCTTC,CSVIVQAYNEQFF
TRBV2,few,TRBJ1-2,NA,TGTGCCGGGGACGGAAGCGGGGATGGCTACACCTTC,CAGDGSGDGYTF
TRBV4-1,NA,TRBJ2-1,NA,TGCGCCAGCAGCCAAGATAGAGGGGACGGGGGGCATGGTAATGAGCAGTTCTTC,CASSQDRGDGGHGNEQFF
TRBV29-1,few,TRBJ1-1,NA,TGCAGCGCCCTGGGGACATCGAACACTGAAGCTTTCTTT,CSALGTSNTEAFF
TRBV28,few,TRBJ2-7,NA,TGTGCCAGCAAAACAGGCGTCTCCTACGAGCAGTACTTC,CASKTGVSYEQYF
TRBV5-6,NA,TRBJ2-6,NA,TGTGCCAGCAGCTTAAGTGGGGCCAACGTCCTGACTTTC,CASSLSGANVLTF
TRBV29-1,few,TRBJ1-2,NA,TGCAGCGTTGAAGAAGGGGATGTCTATGGCTACACCTTC,CSVEEGDVYGYTF
TRBV29-1,NA,TRBJ2-3,TRBD2,TGCAGCGTTGGGCTAGCGGGACGAACAGATACGCAGTATTTT,CSVGLAGRTDTQYF
TRBV28,few,TRBJ1-5,NA,TGTGCCAGCAGTTCCGGCCGGCCCCAGCATTTT,CASSSGRPQHF
TRBV29-1,NA,TRBJ2-1,TRBD2,TGCAGCGTTGGAGCGGGGGGGCTGAATGAGCAGTTCTTC,CSVGAGGLNEQFF
TRBV27,NA,TRBJ2-1,NA,TGTGCCAGCAGTTCGGGACGGAATGAGCAGTTCTTC,CASSSGRNEQFF
TRBV29-1,NA,TRBJ2-1,TRBD2,TGCAGCGCCGAACTAGCGGTCCTAAGTAACAATGAGCAGTTCTTC,CSAELAVLSNNEQFF
TRBV27,few,TRBJ2-7,TRBD1,TGTGCCAGCAGTTCGACAGGGGATGGCTACGAGCAGTACTTC,CASSSTGDGYEQYF
TRBV5-1,NA,TRBJ2-3,NA,TGCGCCAGCAGCATGGACACCACAGATACGCAGTATTTT,CASSMDTTDTQYF
TRBV29-1,few,TRBJ2-7,NA,TGCAGCGTTGAAGAAATGGGGGACGAGCAGTACTTC,CSVEEMGDEQYF
TRBV29-1,NA,TRBJ2-7,TRBD2,TGCAGCGTCTCGGGGGGGTCGGGGTACGAGCAGTACTTC,CSVSGGSGYEQYF
TRBV30,NA,TRBJ2-5,NA,TGTGCCTGGTGTACAGAGGAGACCCAGTACTTC,CAWCTEETQYF
TRBV6-6,few,TRBJ1-1,TRBD1,TGTGCCAGCATTCTTATAACAGGGGGAAACACTGAAGCTTTCTTT,CASILITGGNTEAFF
TRBV9,NA,TRBJ2-3,NA,TGTGCCAGCAGCGTACAAGCGGACACAGATACGCAGTATTTT,CASSVQADTDTQYF
TRBV29-1,few,TRBJ2-1,NA,TGCAGCGTTGAAGATCGGTTGAGCGAGCAGTTCTTC,CSVEDRLSEQFF
TRBV27,NA,TRBJ2-3,TRBD2,TGTGCCAGCAGTACCATAGCGGGGGCAATAGATACGCAGTATTTT,CASSTIAGAIDTQYF
TRBV29-1,NA,TRBJ2-7,TRBD2,TGCAGCGTCATGACTAGCGCAACCTACGAGCAGTACTTC,CSVMTSATYEQYF
TRBV29-1,NA,TRBJ2-7,NA,TGCAGCGTTGAGCGGGAAAACCCCTACGAGCAGTACTTC,CSVERENPYEQYF